This entry features one T cell receptor (beta chain) sequence. Its antigen is unknown. Within one base of it there is no much larger clone, and no base qualities were kept. From its cysteine to its phenylalanine, the CDR3 spans 15 amino acids. This entry keeps only the CDR3 DNA: 45 bases, framed from base 1. Taken from the germline V gene, the CDR1 and CDR2 loops are MNHEY and SVGAGI. Here V drops 0 bases and J drops 1 base, and the junction holds 2 bases not matched to any gene. Preparation of the library involved 5' RACE. Instrument on record: Illumina HiSeq 2500. A second PCR of roughly 7 to 11 cycles was performed with a sample-barcoded 5' primer and a J-beta primer mix. Each TCR beta cDNA molecule received a unique molecular identifier from a template-switch 5' adaptor carrying 12 random nucleotides. Each sample yielded at least 2.5 million CDR3-containing paired-end reads. First-strand cDNA was synthesized from all RNA with the Mint cDNA synthesis kit, primed by a TRBC-specific oligonucleotide. Following uracil-DNA glycosylase treatment, all cDNA underwent a first 18-cycle PCR with the universal primers M1SS and BC2_uni_R. The paper's data handling went like this. For normalization, 1 million high-quality reads were randomly selected from each sample, with every read carrying a distinct molecular identifier. Reads sharing molecular identifiers were discarded rather than binned into consensus sequences. MiTCR, run with a Q25 quality threshold and the strictest error-elimination algorithm, handled CDR3 identification, clonotype clustering and error correction. A nonparametric unseen species model with Euler transformation was used to estimate lower-bound total TCR beta diversity. TCRdb applied fastp at Q25 and MiXCR to the public reads, then kept only in-frame beta chains. When rows share a CDR3 protein, they turn into one entry using the most common DNA and genes. These V and J calls originate from TCRdb's pipeline instead of the authors' own analysis. The sample profile shows 1 million or so distinct CDR3 sequences; roughly 45% of them were found once. The ten largest clonotypes hold approximately 17% of the sample.

This sample was included in a study of blood T cells in healthy people across ages (dated by TCRdb to between 2014 and 2016). In terms of the full investigation: In model experiments, template switching captured roughly one uniquely barcoded TCR beta cDNA molecule for every two T cells. The study measured age-related changes in TCR beta repertoire diversity using deep sequencing normalized with unique cDNA molecular identifiers. The donors were split into four age groups: young (average about 15 years), middle-aged (39), aged (about 62) and long-lived (under 85). To avoid experimental bias, donors of different ages were spread randomly across the sequencing lanes. The study analyzed two additional independent replicas of 1 million unique cDNA reads from the same blood draw for two donors, one aged 18 to 30 and one aged 80 or older. What the authors observed across the whole study: Compared with the aged group, more naive CD4+ T cells, fewer expanded clones and increased TCR diversity were shown by the long-lived group, suggesting age selection. Because profiling used bulk unsorted PBMCs, naive and antigen-experienced compartments could not be compared conclusively. Observed TCR beta diversity per million T cells fell roughly linearly with age, and a significant reduction was already apparent by age roughly 40. The CMV infection status of donors was not known, potentially confounding age-related changes in expanded clonotypes. The percentage of naive T cells measured by flow cytometry correlated strongly with observed TCR beta diversity. Total diversity estimates from one million sequenced T cells were considered lower bounds and underestimates.

Donors were 30 to 45 systemically healthy Caucasian individuals from Russia aged 6 to 90 years. Each donor gave around 9.9 milliliters of peripheral blood, collected into EDTA-treated Vacutainer tubes. Ficoll-Paque density-gradient centrifugation was used to isolate PBMCs, with at least 7 million per sample. Total RNA was extracted from PBMCs with Trizol reagent, with at least 5.5 micrograms obtained per sample. For every donor, flow cytometry on a PBMC aliquot measured the percentage of naive CD45RAhigh/CD27high T cells. The chain links TRBV6-5 with TRBJ2-5; 7 middle bases align to TRBD2. The receptor was isolated from a woman aged 55-69 years in good health. The sequencing input was blood. The nucleotide sequence is TGTGCCAGCAGTTACTCTGGGGGGGTCCAAGAGACCCAGTACTTC. This codes for CASSYSGGVQETQYF.